This T cell receptor (beta chain) was sequenced for a study of regulatory T cells in long-lasting Graves disease. Study information: Duration of antithyroid drug therapy among newly diagnosed Graves' patients was under 3 months. Whole-study findings and limits: Favoring TRBV28, TRBJ1-2 and TRBJ2-5 was a feature seen in persistent disease.

As to this clonotype: The antigen is undetermined.

Germline CDR1 reads MGHRA; CDR2 reads YSYEKL. This CDR3 spans 15 amino acids. Between the trimmed V and J ends, which lost 1 base and 3 bases, there was a span of 10 bases. HTBI primers from iRepertoire and Arm-PCR of CDR3 regions yielded the TCR beta libraries. TCRdb analysed the multiplex PCR reads with MiXCR anew, one entry per CDR3 protein. The profile shows 250,000 to 400,000 distinct CDR3 sequences, about a sixth of them singletons. Described time point: newly diagnosed GD, antithyroid drugs for less than 3 months. Construction of the TCR library relied on RNA isolated from PBMCs. EDTA tubes received about 10 milliliters of collected peripheral blood.

The source material was peripheral blood mononuclear cells (PBMCs), sampled at new diagnosis, from a patient treated with antithyroid drugs. The TCR comes from a female donor with Graves disease. V is TRBV4-1 and J is TRBJ2-1; TRBD1 might be the D (6 bases). The chain's CDR3 is CASSQAGDLYNEQFF. The CDR3 region has the DNA TGCGCCAGCAGCCAAGCAGGGGACCTCTACAATGAGCAGTTCTTC.